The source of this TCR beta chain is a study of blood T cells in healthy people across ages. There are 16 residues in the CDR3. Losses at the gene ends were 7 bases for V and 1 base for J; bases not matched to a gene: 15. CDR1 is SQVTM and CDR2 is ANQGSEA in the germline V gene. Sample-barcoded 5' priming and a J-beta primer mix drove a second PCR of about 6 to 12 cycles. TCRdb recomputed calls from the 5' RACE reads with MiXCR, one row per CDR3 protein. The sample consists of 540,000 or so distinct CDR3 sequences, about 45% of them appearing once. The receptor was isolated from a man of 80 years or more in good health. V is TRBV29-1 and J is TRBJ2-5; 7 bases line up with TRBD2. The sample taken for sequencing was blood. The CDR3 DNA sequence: TGCAGCGCCGAAGAGATAGCGGGCACCTTCCAAGAGACCCAGTACTTC. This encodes CSAEEIAGTFQETQYF. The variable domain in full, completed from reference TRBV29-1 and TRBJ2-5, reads SAVISQKPSRDICQRGTSLTIQCQVDSQVTMMFWYRQQPGQSLTLIATANQGSEATYESGFVIDKFPISRPNLTFSTLTVSNMSPEDSSIYLCSAEEIAGTFQETQYFGPGTRLLVL.